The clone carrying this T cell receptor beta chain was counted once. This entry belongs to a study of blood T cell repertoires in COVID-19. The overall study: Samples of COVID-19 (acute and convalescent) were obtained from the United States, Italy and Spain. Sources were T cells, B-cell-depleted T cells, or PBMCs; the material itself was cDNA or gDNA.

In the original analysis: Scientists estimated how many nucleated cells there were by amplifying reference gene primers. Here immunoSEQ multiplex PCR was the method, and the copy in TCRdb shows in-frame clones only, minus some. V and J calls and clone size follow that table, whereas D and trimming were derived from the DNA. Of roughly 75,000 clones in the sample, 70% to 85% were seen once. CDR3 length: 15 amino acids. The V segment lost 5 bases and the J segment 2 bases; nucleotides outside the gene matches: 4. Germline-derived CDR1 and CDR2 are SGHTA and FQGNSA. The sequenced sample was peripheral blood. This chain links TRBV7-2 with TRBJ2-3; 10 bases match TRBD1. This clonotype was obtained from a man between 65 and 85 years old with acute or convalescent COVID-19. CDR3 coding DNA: TGTGCCAGCAGCACCCGACAGGGGGCCACAGATACGCAGTATTTT. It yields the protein CASSTRQGATDTQYF. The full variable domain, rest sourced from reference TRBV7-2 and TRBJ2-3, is GAGVSQSPSNKVTEKGKDVELRCDPISGHTALYWYRQSLGQGLEFLIYFQGNSAPDKSGLPSDRFSAERTGGSVSTLTIQRTQQEDSAVYLCASSTRQGATDTQYFGPGTRLTVL.